The 22 T cell receptor beta chains given below trace back to one sample, sequenced in a study of cytomegalovirus exposure and HLA in healthy donors. It was with 60 Vbeta and 13 Jbeta primers that the PCR ran. Assay used: immunoSEQ multiplex PCR; TCRdb lists only in-frame clones, some missing. The sample consists of roughly 180,000 clones, roughly 80% of them appearing once. Sequencing was done on a sample of PBMCs. The receptors come from a woman aged 18-30 years in good health and CMV-seronegative.

This sequence joins TRBV5-1 and TRBJ2-5, with 7 bases aligning to TRBD1. The CDR3 extends over 15 amino acids. Germline V CDR1 and CDR2: SGHRS, YFSETQ. After removal of 4 bases from V and 1 base from J, the junction contained 7 bases not matched to a gene. This CDR3 is CASSNPGQIQETQYF. CDR3 coding DNA: TGCGCCAGCAGCAACCCGGGACAGATCCAAGAGACCCAGTACTTC.

The chain has TRBV7-9 and TRBJ2-5; possibly TRBD2 for D (6 bases). Per germline, CDR1 SEHNR and CDR2 FQNEAQ (reference sequence). The V and J ends lost 8 bases and 5 bases respectively, with 18 bases between them. The CDR3 is 14 amino acids. DNA for the CDR3: TGTGCCAGCCACATAGGCGGGGTGACGGAGACCCAGTACTTC. As protein: CASHIGGVTETQYF. The full variable domain, completed using reference TRBV7-9 and TRBJ2-5, is DTGVSQNPRHKITKRGQNVTFRCDPISEHNRLYWYRQTLGQGPEFLTYFQNEAQLEKSRLLSDRFSAERPKGSFSTLEIQRTEQGDSAMYLCASHIGGVTETQYFGPGTRLLVL.

Details on this clone: One end of the junction varies from germline; a read error may be responsible. J is TRBJ2-7 and V is TRBV7-9; D not resolved. The CDR3 loop spans 12 amino acids. Germline CDR1 is SEHNR and CDR2 is FQNEAQ (reference sequence). The CDR3 sequence: CSSSYSSYEQYF. The DNA for the CDR3 is TGTTCCAGCAGCTATAGCTCCTACGAGCAGTACTTC.

V and J are TRBV7-9 and TRBJ1-5; D might be TRBD1 (5 bases). V was trimmed by 1 base and J by 1 base, leaving 8 bases between them. Looked up from germline, CDR1 is SEHNR and CDR2 is FQNEAQ (reference sequence). The CDR3 is 15 residues long. The CDR3 reads CASSLGQLSNQPQHF. The CDR3 DNA sequence: TGTGCCAGCAGCTTAGGACAGCTGAGCAATCAGCCCCAGCATTTT.

This clone was recorded a few times. The rearrangement links TRBV15 to TRBJ2-1; TRBD2 aligns across 13 bases. The V gene end was trimmed by 6 bases and the J gene end by 8 bases; junction bases not matched to a gene: 7. The CDR3 has 15 amino acids. CDR1 is LNHNV, CDR2 YYDKDF, per germline (reference sequence). The CDR3 region is CATRKGLAGSDEQFF. The CDR3, as DNA: TGTGCCACCAGAAAGGGACTAGCGGGATCTGATGAGCAGTTCTTC.

This chain links TRBV27 with TRBJ1-5; TRBD1 is a possible D gene (5 bases). Trimming left V 8 bases short and J 1 base short, with 21 bases between. Germline CDR1 is MNHEY and CDR2 is SMNVEV (reference sequence). The CDR3 covers 17 residues. The CDR3 DNA reads as TGTGCCAGCCGGTCCGACAGAGCCTTTGGGAGCAATCAGCCCCAGCATTTT. This translates into CASRSDRAFGSNQPQHF.

The chain has TRBV6-5 and TRBJ2-2; D may be TRBD2 (6 bases). The V end lost 6 bases, the J end lost 6 bases, and 17 bases lay between the germline ends. The CDR3 length is 15 residues. Germline loops: CDR1 MNHEY, CDR2 SVGAGI. The DNA for the CDR3 is TGTGCCAGCAGACAACCGGGAGTCTCTTCCGGGGAGCTGTTTTTT. Its protein product is CASRQPGVSSGELFF.

V usage is TRBV5-6 and J usage is TRBJ2-3; 8 bases map to TRBD2. J gave up 4 bases and V 1 base, and 5 bases lay outside the gene matches. CDR1 and CDR2 from the germline V gene are SGHDT and YYEEEE. The CDR3 runs 15 residues. CDR3 DNA: TGTGCCAGCAGCTTGAGTCTAGCGGGTGCAGATACGCAGTATTTT. This gives the protein CASSLSLAGADTQYF.

This chain joins TRBV28 and TRBJ1-5; D call uncertain. Germline V gives CDR1 MDHEN, CDR2 SYDVKM. Trimming removed 8 bases from V and 4 bases from J, with 9 bases in between. The CDR3 extends over 12 amino acids. CDR3 nucleotides: TGTGCCAGCCGAGCCCTGAATCAGCCCCAGCATTTT. Its translation: CASRALNQPQHF.

This chain connects TRBV4-1 to TRBJ2-7, with a weak D call TRBD1 (6 bases). Trimming removed 5 bases from V and 2 bases from J, with 10 bases in between. The CDR3 is 13 residues long. Germline CDR1 and CDR2: MGHRA and YSYEKL. DNA of the CDR3: TGCGCCAGCAGCGCGGACAGACCCTACGAGCAGTACTTC. Translating gives CASSADRPYEQYF.

V usage is TRBV28 and J usage is TRBJ2-1; 9 bases are shared with TRBD2. The J segment lost 0 bases and the V segment lost 2 bases, leaving 11 bases of the junction unmatched. The CDR3 extends over 19 amino acids. Germline V lookup: CDR1 MDHEN, CDR2 SYDVKM. This CDR3 reads CASSLLRKTSGSSYNEQFF. CDR3 sequence (DNA): TGTGCCAGCAGTTTACTGAGGAAGACTAGCGGTAGCTCCTACAATGAGCAGTTCTTC.

This clone was seen a few times. V gene TRBV6-4 combines with J gene TRBJ2-6; D not certain. Trimming pared 3 bases from V and 0 bases from J, leaving 6 bases between. CDR1 MRHNA and CDR2 SNTAGT come from the germline V gene. The CDR3 is 15 residues long. In DNA, the CDR3 is TGTGCCAGCAGTGAAACAAGCTCTGGGGCCAACGTCCTGACTTTC. Amino acids: CASSETSSGANVLTF.

V gene TRBV10-3 combines with J gene TRBJ2-7; TRBD2 matches 9 bases. Germline V gene sequence: CDR1 ENHRY, CDR2 SYGVKD. J lost 6 bases, V lost 2 bases, and 8 bases had no gene match. The CDR3 consists of 15 residues. As DNA, the CDR3 is TGTGCCATCAGTGAGAAGACTAGCGGATTCTCCGAGCAGTACTTC. Residues: CAISEKTSGFSEQYF.

This clone came up a few times. V and J are TRBV27 and TRBJ2-1; 11 positions agree with TRBD2. V was pared by 2 bases and J by 0 bases, with 0 bases of the junction left unmatched. Per germline, CDR1 MNHEY and CDR2 SMNVEV (reference sequence). This CDR3 region has 16 residues. The CDR3 DNA sequence: TGTGCCAGCAGTTTAACTAGCGGGAGCTCCTACAATGAGCAGTTCTTC. This encodes CASSLTSGSSYNEQFF.

V and J are TRBV14 and TRBJ2-1; TRBD2 agrees at 7 bases. There are 17 residues in the CDR3. J was trimmed by 0 bases and V by 2 bases; bases with no gene match: 7. Germline V CDR1 and CDR2: SGHDN, FVKESK. The CDR3 nucleotides read TGTGCCAGCAGCCAAAGTTCGCTAGCGGTCTCCTACAATGAGCAGTTCTTC. Translation gives CASSQSSLAVSYNEQFF.

V is TRBV7-6 and J is TRBJ2-7; 10 bases fit TRBD2. The germline V gene encodes CDR1 SGHVS and CDR2 FNYEAQ. V dropped 2 bases and J dropped 2; count of bases not matched to a gene: 6. The CDR3 is 16 residues long. In DNA form, the CDR3 reads TGTGCCAGCAGCTTACGAAGCGGGAGGGTGACCTACGAGCAGTACTTC. Protein product: CASSLRSGRVTYEQYF.

The chain is built from TRBV5-1 and TRBJ1-1; 10 bases are a match to TRBD1. Germline V gene data show CDR1 as SGHRS and CDR2 as YFSETQ. The trim removed 1 base at V and 10 bases at J, leaving 10 bases unmatched. The CDR3 totals 15 residues. Here the CDR3 DNA reads TGCGCCAGCAGCTTGTCCGGGACAGGGGTGAAGCTAGCTTTCTTT. This encodes CASSLSGTGVKLAFF.

The chain is built from TRBV5-6 and TRBJ2-7, with TRBD2 matching over 7 bases. With 4 bases clipped from V and 4 bases from J, the junction kept 11 bases outside the gene matches. CDR1 and CDR2 (germline): SGHDT, YYEEEE. The CDR3 loop spans 15 amino acids. CDR3 in amino acids: CASSPPSSGAYEQYF. In DNA form, the CDR3 reads TGTGCCAGCAGCCCGCCTTCTAGCGGTGCTTACGAGCAGTACTTC.

Note on this clone: One end of the junction fails to match germline, which may point to a read error. V is TRBV6-1 and J is TRBJ2-1; 7 bases fit TRBD2. Germline V gives CDR1 MNHNS, CDR2 SASEGT. This CDR3 contains 14 residues. This chain's CDR3 is CTSSALAEGHEQFF. CDR3 DNA: TGTACCAGCAGTGCGCTAGCGGAGGGGCATGAGCAGTTCTTC.

The CDR3 nucleotides are TGTGCCAACGTGCACAGGGGATCCCTCCACTACGAGCAGTACTTC. It encodes CANVHRGSLHYEQYF. The chain carries TRBV6-6 and TRBJ2-7; 7 bases fit TRBD1. J lost 3 bases, V lost 10 bases, and 15 bases had no gene match. Germline V gene lookup returns CDR1 MNHNY and CDR2 SVGAGI (reference sequence). This CDR3 is built from 15 residues.

The V and J genes are TRBV12-5 and TRBJ1-2, with D uncertain. CDR1 and CDR2 from the germline V gene are LGHNT and FRNRAP. Trimming stripped 4 bases from V and 8 bases from J, with 5 bases between. The CDR3 covers 10 residues. The CDR3 DNA reads as TGTGCTAGTGGTTCTCAGGGCTACACCTTC. Translating gives CASGSQGYTF.

This chain links TRBV7-3 with TRBJ2-1, with D perhaps TRBD2 (6 bases). V lost 3 bases and J 5 bases, leaving 11 bases between the germline ends. Germline CDR1 and CDR2: SGHTA and FQGTGA. This CDR3 contains 14 residues. CDR3 sequence: CASSFSGVDNEQFF. The CDR3 bases are TGTGCCAGCAGCTTCTCGGGGGTCGACAATGAGCAGTTCTTC.